The 32 T cell receptor beta chains below come from one sample, sequenced in a study of CD8 T cells in Susac syndrome. RNA was extracted with the RNeasy kit, and a quantity of about 0.45 to 1 ug was reverse transcribed using random hexamers. TCRdb passed the immunoSEQ multiplex PCR reads through MiXCR, listing each CDR3 protein once. The repertoire holds some 260,000 distinct CDR3 sequences, with about 85% as singletons. Material: CD8+ T cells from PBMCs. The receptors come from a human donor with multiple sclerosis.

This rearrangement joins TRBV27 to TRBJ2-7; 9 bases map to TRBD1. The CDR3 is 14 amino acids. Per germline, CDR1 MNHEY and CDR2 SMNVEV (reference sequence). J gave up 3 bases and V 8 bases, and 8 bases lay outside the gene matches. The DNA for the CDR3 is TGTGCCAGCGGCCGGACAGGGGCCTTCTACGAGCAGTACTTC. Amino acids: CASGRTGAFYEQYF.

A few counts support this clonotype. The chain is built from TRBV28 and TRBJ2-1, with D perhaps matching TRBD2 (6 bases). V dropped 1 base and J dropped 0 bases, with 10 bases sitting between them. CDR3 length: 16 residues. Germline lookup yields CDR1 MDHEN and CDR2 SYDVKM. The CDR3 DNA reads TGTGCCAGCAGTTTATTGGGGGGTAGCTCCTACAATGAGCAGTTCTTC. Its translation: CASSLLGGSSYNEQFF.

The rearrangement uses TRBV11-2 and TRBJ1-2, with D possibly TRBD1 on 6 matching bases. Germline V gives CDR1 SGHAT, CDR2 FQNNGV. The germline V and J ends were trimmed by 0 bases and 8 bases, with 13 bases remaining between them. This CDR3 is 14 amino acids long. The CDR3 loop reads CASSLDHRAPGYTF. CDR3 DNA sequence: TGTGCCAGCAGCTTAGATCACAGGGCACCGGGCTACACCTTC.

The chain carries TRBV7-6 and TRBJ2-1, with 7 bases matching TRBD2. The V gene's germline CDR1 is SGHVS and CDR2 FNYEAQ. The J segment lost 2 bases and the V segment lost 5 bases, leaving 15 bases of the junction unmatched. CDR3 size: 18 residues. The CDR3 spells CASSRHALTSETYNEQFF. The CDR3, as DNA: TGTGCCAGCAGCCGCCACGCCCTTACTAGCGAAACCTACAATGAGCAGTTCTTC.

In its sample, this clonotype was seen once. The chain carries TRBV24-1 and TRBJ2-1; the match to TRBD2 covers 7 bases. The CDR3 consists of 17 residues. The germline CDR1 and CDR2 sequences are KGHDR and SFDVKD. Unmatched junction bases numbered 7, after V lost 3 bases and J lost 0 bases. CDR3 DNA: TGTGCCACCAGTGATGAGACTAGCCTATTCTCCTACAATGAGCAGTTCTTC. Translation: CATSDETSLFSYNEQFF.

CDR3 bases: TGTGCCAGCAGCGTAGCTAACAATGAGCAGTTCTTC. This gives the protein CASSVANNEQFF. The V gene is TRBV9, the J gene TRBJ2-1; D is undetermined. This CDR3 is built from 12 residues. The germline V and J ends were trimmed by 0 bases and 5 bases, with 3 bases remaining between them. CDR1 is SGDLS and CDR2 is YYNGEE in the germline V gene.

The gene calls are TRBV4-1 and TRBJ2-7; D ambiguous. Looked up from germline, CDR1 is MGHRA and CDR2 is YSYEKL. The CDR3 is 15 amino acids. Trimming left V 0 bases short and J 6 bases short, with 15 bases between. The CDR3 is CASSQDPSPSGEQYF. The DNA for the CDR3 is TGCGCCAGCAGCCAAGATCCCTCACCCTCCGGCGAGCAGTACTTC.

The chain uses TRBV20-1 and TRBJ2-4; tentatively, D is TRBD2 (5 bases). The V gene lost 5 bases and the J gene lost 0 bases, with 11 bases spanning the gap. Germline values: CDR1 DFQATT, CDR2 SNEGSKA (reference sequence). The CDR3 length is 14 residues. The CDR3 here is CSAPTGLAKNIQYF. The DNA of the CDR3 is TGCAGTGCTCCGACTGGACTAGCCAAAAACATTCAGTACTTC.

The V gene is TRBV7-8, the J gene TRBJ2-1, with D tentatively TRBD2 (6 bases). Trimming shortened V by 4 bases and J by 6 bases, and 22 bases separated the two germline ends. Germline CDR1 SGHVS, CDR2 FQNEAQ. The CDR3 sequence is 17 residues long. The CDR3 coding sequence is TGTGCCAGCAGCTCCCCCCTTCCGGGAGTGTTAATCAATGAGCAGTTCTTC. Translation: CASSSPLPGVLINEQFF.

This clonotype was seen a single time. The chain employs TRBV29-1 and TRBJ1-2, with D hard to call. Germline CDR1 and CDR2: SQVTM and ANQGSEA. There are 12 residues in the CDR3. The germline V and J ends were trimmed by 6 bases and 1 base, with 9 bases remaining between them. CDR3 sequence (DNA): TGCAGCGTGTCGGCCGTTAACTATGGCTACACCTTC. It codes for CSVSAVNYGYTF.

The chain joins TRBV20-1 to TRBJ2-2, with 9 bases identical to TRBD2. Germline assignment: CDR1 DFQATT and CDR2 SNEGSKA (reference sequence). CDR3 size: 15 residues. The CDR3 bases are TGCAGCTCGGGGCGGGAGGGCCTCTTCACCGGGGAGCTGTTTTTT. Protein product: CSSGREGLFTGELFF.

The J gene is TRBJ2-3, the V gene TRBV18; D is unclear. V was pared by 8 bases and J by 0 bases, with 0 bases between. Germline V lookup: CDR1 KGHSH, CDR2 LQKENI. This CDR3 contains 10 residues. The CDR3 protein is CASSTDTQYF. Here the CDR3 DNA reads TGTGCCAGCAGCACAGATACGCAGTATTTT.

The genes are TRBV12-3 or TRBV12-4 and TRBJ2-6; D is ambiguous. Trimming pared 7 bases from V and 0 bases from J, leaving 10 bases between. The CDR3 has 15 residues. CDR3 sequence reads: CASTDHSSGANVLTF. The CDR3 DNA sequence: TGTGCCAGCACGGACCACAGCTCTGGGGCCAACGTCCTGACTTTC.

This chain connects TRBV5-4 to TRBJ2-7, with 7 bases fitting TRBD1. Germline V gene data show CDR1 as SGHNT and CDR2 as YYREEE (reference sequence). The CDR3 consists of 14 residues. Trimming cost V 0 bases and J 2 bases; bases outside gene matches: 2. This CDR3 is CASSLGDRAYEQYF. The CDR3 nucleotides are TGTGCCAGCAGCTTGGGCGACAGGGCCTACGAGCAGTACTTC.

In its sample, this clonotype was seen a few times. The CDR3, as DNA: TGTGCCAGTTCCATAGGCTACGAGCAGTACTTC. Translated: CASSIGYEQYF. The chain links TRBV19 to TRBJ2-7; D is unresolved. Looked up from germline, CDR1 is LNHDA and CDR2 is SQIVND (reference sequence). This CDR3 spans 11 amino acids. V was clipped by 8 bases and J by 3 bases, with 8 bases between them.

This chain links TRBV20-1 with TRBJ2-7; 7 positions match TRBD2. The CDR3 extends over 12 amino acids. V trimming: 8 bases; J trimming: 0 bases; junction bases outside the gene matches: 4. CDR1 and CDR2 (germline): DFQATT, SNEGSKA (reference sequence). The CDR3 nucleotides are TGCAGTCTCACTAGCGACTCCTACGAGCAGTACTTC. Protein sequence: CSLTSDSYEQYF.

In its sample, this clonotype was seen once. The genes are TRBV9 and TRBJ2-2; tentative D call: TRBD2 (6 bases). CDR3 size: 14 residues. The germline CDR1 and CDR2 sequences are SGDLS and YYNGEE. The V end lost 5 bases, the J end lost 7 bases, and 15 bases lay between the germline ends. The CDR3 loop reads CASSSPFGSGELFF. In DNA, the CDR3 is TGTGCCAGCAGTTCCCCCTTCGGGAGCGGGGAGCTGTTTTTT.

The chain carries TRBV27 and TRBJ2-7; 9 bases match TRBD1. Germline assignment: CDR1 MNHEY and CDR2 SMNVEV (reference sequence). The trim removed 4 bases at V and 7 bases at J, leaving 11 bases unmatched. CDR3 size: 15 residues. CDR3 sequence: CASSSPDRGSNEQYF. The CDR3, as DNA: TGTGCCAGCAGTTCCCCGGACAGGGGTAGTAATGAGCAGTACTTC.

The V call is TRBV7-9, the J call TRBJ1-2, with a weak D call TRBD1 (5 bases). The CDR3 totals 17 residues. With 3 bases removed from V and 3 bases from J, the gap between germline ends came to 20 bases. Per the germline V gene, CDR1 is SEHNR and CDR2 is FQNEAQ (reference sequence). The CDR3 DNA follows: TGTGCCAGCAGCTTCCCGGATTTACGGTTGGGGGACTATGGCTACACCTTC. This translates into CASSFPDLRLGDYGYTF.

The chain recombines TRBV4-1 with TRBJ1-6, with TRBD1 identical over 7 bases. From germline, CDR1 is MGHRA and CDR2 YSYEKL. The length of the CDR3 is 16 residues. V gave up 0 bases and J gave up 7 bases; unmatched junction bases: 6. The CDR3 reads CASSQDQAGGNSPLHF. The CDR3 DNA is TGCGCCAGCAGCCAAGATCAGGCAGGGGGGAATTCACCCCTCCACTTT.

The chain carries TRBV3-1 and TRBJ1-1; D gene unclear. Germline V gene lookup returns CDR1 LGHDT and CDR2 YNNKEL (reference sequence). Trimming removed 1 base from V and 0 bases from J, with 6 bases in between. This CDR3 comprises 14 residues. The CDR3 is CASSQGQMNTEAFF. The CDR3 coding sequence is TGTGCCAGCAGCCAAGGGCAGATGAACACTGAAGCTTTCTTT.

The V call is TRBV2, the J call TRBJ2-7; the D gene could be TRBD1 or TRBD2 (5 bases each). Germline assignment: CDR1 SNHLY and CDR2 FYNNEI. The CDR3 totals 12 residues. V shed 11 bases and J shed 5 bases, with 16 bases lying between them. The CDR3 DNA reads TGTGCCGGCCGGGGAGCAGGGAACGAGCAGTACTTC. This codes for CAGRGAGNEQYF.

The chain couples TRBV7-9 to TRBJ1-2, with D uncertain. V was shortened by 4 bases and J by 4 bases, with 10 bases between the two germline ends. CDR1 SEHNR and CDR2 FQNEAQ come from the germline V gene (reference sequence). The CDR3 extends over 13 amino acids. CDR3 coding DNA: TGTGCCAGCAGCTCTATGGACGGCTATGGCTACACCTTC. It encodes CASSSMDGYGYTF.

The chain uses TRBV7-8 and TRBJ2-7, with 9 bases aligning to TRBD1. V shed 5 bases and J 3 bases; nucleotides not matched to a gene: 5. CDR1 SGHVS and CDR2 FQNEAQ come from the germline V gene. This CDR3 contains 14 residues. The CDR3 nucleotides are TGTGCCAGCAGCGAAGACAGGGGGGGCTACGAGCAGTACTTC. Translated: CASSEDRGGYEQYF.

V and J are TRBV27 and TRBJ1-4, with a tentative D call TRBD1 (6 bases). V was clipped by 4 bases and J by 7 bases, with 13 bases between them. Looked up from germline, CDR1 is MNHEY and CDR2 is SMNVEV (reference sequence). This CDR3 has 14 residues. CDR3 loop: CASSSLDRTEKLFF. The CDR3 region has the DNA TGTGCCAGCAGTTCATTAGACAGGACTGAAAAACTGTTTTTT.

The J gene is TRBJ1-5, the V gene TRBV7-8, with 9 bases identical to TRBD1. V shed 5 bases, J shed 6 bases, and the junction held 8 bases outside the gene matches. The CDR3 totals 15 residues. CDR1 SGHVS and CDR2 FQNEAQ come from the germline V gene. CDR3 region: CASSHTGTGIQPQHF. The CDR3 region has the DNA TGTGCCAGCAGCCATACCGGGACAGGGATTCAGCCCCAGCATTTT.

CDR3 protein: CASSLLGTGLIQWSNEQFF. The CDR3 coding sequence is TGTGCCAGCAGCTTATTAGGAACAGGGCTGATCCAATGGTCCAATGAGCAGTTCTTC. The chain combines TRBV7-2 with TRBJ2-1; the D gene is possibly TRBD1 (6 bases). CDR3 size: 19 residues. Germline values: CDR1 SGHTA, CDR2 FQGNSA. Trimming pared 2 bases from V and 6 bases from J, leaving 26 bases between.

This chain joins TRBV30 and TRBJ2-7; 12 bases match TRBD2. Germline-derived CDR1 and CDR2 are GTSNPN and SVGIG (reference sequence). V lost 1 base, J lost 3 bases, and 7 bases stayed unmatched. The CDR3 covers 16 residues. The CDR3 sequence is CAWSAGASGRVYEQYF. The CDR3 DNA is TGTGCCTGGAGTGCGGGGGCTAGCGGGAGGGTCTACGAGCAGTACTTC. Drawing the rest from reference TRBV30 and TRBJ2-7, the complete variable domain is SQTIHQWPATLVQPVGSPLSLECTVEGTSNPNLYWYRQAAGRGLQLLFYSVGIGQISSEVPQNLSASRPQDRQFILSSKKLLLSDSGFYLCAWSAGASGRVYEQYFGPGTRLTVT.

About this clonotype: The CDR3 ends on some other residue instead of the conserved phenylalanine or tryptophan, so this is likely a read error. The J gene is TRBJ1-6, the V gene TRBV6-1; possible D gene TRBD1, 5 bases. Germline CDR1 is MNHNS and CDR2 is SASEGT. The CDR3 is made up of 13 amino acids. Trimming took 6 bases from V and 10 from J, leaving 13 bases between them. CDR3 nucleotides: TGTGCCAGCAGCGCCAGAGGGGACTCACCCCTCCACTTG. It specifies CASSARGDSPLHL.

The chain is built from TRBV20-1 and TRBJ1-2; the D gene is possibly TRBD1 (5 bases). The CDR3 loop spans 12 amino acids. Trimming shortened V by 6 bases and J by 8 bases, and 16 bases separated the two germline ends. From germline, CDR1 is DFQATT and CDR2 SNEGSKA (reference sequence). Here the CDR3 reads CSARPGYVGYTF. The CDR3 region has the DNA TGCAGTGCCCGGCCAGGGTATGTGGGCTACACCTTC.

The chain carries TRBV29-1 and TRBJ2-7; D unclear. Germline CDR1 is SQVTM and CDR2 is ANQGSEA. Trimming left V 4 bases short and J 1 base short, with 5 bases between. CDR3 length: 11 amino acids. The chain's CDR3 is CSVVFSYEQYF. CDR3 sequence (DNA): TGCAGCGTTGTCTTTTCCTACGAGCAGTACTTC.

The gene calls are TRBV19 and TRBJ1-1, with TRBD1 as a possible D gene (6 bases). Trimming removed 1 base at V and 4 bases at J, with 7 bases between. The CDR3 is made up of 13 amino acids. Germline CDR1 is LNHDA and CDR2 is SQIVND (reference sequence). The DNA of the CDR3 is TGTGCCAGTAGTATAGTCAGGGGCACTGAAGCTTTCTTT. It specifies CASSIVRGTEAFF.